The sequence of this T cell receptor beta chain was determined in a study of blood T cell repertoires in COVID-19. The table came from immunoSEQ multiplex PCR; TCRdb's copy has only in-frame clones and leaves some out. This table holds about 180,000 clones, under 90% found once. The sequenced material came from peripheral blood. This receptor was obtained from a person aged 70 to 85 with COVID-19, enrolled during active disease.

The CDR3 DNA is TGTGCCAGCAGTTTACAGGGAACCACAGATACGCAGTATTTT. Amino acid sequence: CASSLQGTTDTQYF. The chain is built from TRBV28 and TRBJ2-3; tentatively, D is TRBD1 (5 bases). The CDR3 contains 14 residues. The V gene's germline CDR1 is MDHEN and CDR2 SYDVKM. Between the trimmed V and J ends, which lost 2 bases and 2 bases, there was a span of 8 bases.